The present T cell receptor (beta chain) was sequenced within a study of cytomegalovirus exposure and HLA in healthy donors. CDR1 and CDR2 (germline): MDHEN, SYDVKM. CDR3 length equals 15 residues. Trimming cost V 1 base and J 4 bases; bases outside gene matches: 4. Whole-study results and caveats: HLA restriction was apparent for most CMV-associated TCR beta chains in a later analysis. HLA alleles were associated with 15,000 to 20,000 TCR beta sequences in a later analysis at 0.05 false discovery rate.

Donors consisted of healthy bone marrow donors. PCR involved 60 Vbeta and 13 Jbeta primers. Clones were sequenced by immunoSEQ multiplex PCR, and TCRdb holds only the in-frame ones, with some missing. The sample carries 150,000 to 200,000 clones, less than 80% recorded once. On this clone itself: What it recognizes is unknown.

The gene calls are TRBV28 and TRBJ2-3; 8 nucleotides line up with TRBD1. The TCR was taken from a man aged 40-50 years in good health and CMV-seronegative. Sequenced: PBMCs. This CDR3 reads CASSLSDRDSDTQYF. The CDR3 nucleotides are TGTGCCAGCAGTTTATCGGACAGGGACTCAGATACGCAGTATTTT.